The clone carrying this T cell receptor beta chain was recorded once. Its target is unknown. PCR employed 60 Vbeta and 13 Jbeta primers. Libraries were prepared by immunoSEQ multiplex PCR; TCRdb keeps only in-frame clonotypes and omits some of them. The sample has approximately 150,000 clones, around 79% seen once. This entry belongs to a study of cytomegalovirus exposure and HLA in healthy donors. Across the study: There were some 400 genotyped donors. Of these, about 81% fell in the genetic ancestry cluster associated with self-reported Caucasian donors.

Donors likely had unrecorded immune exposures despite being nominally healthy when sampled. Germline-derived CDR1 and CDR2 are MNHNY and SVGAGI (reference sequence). The CDR3 length is 13 residues. V shed 5 bases and J 11 bases; nucleotides not matched to a gene: 9. Broader study findings: The authors confirmed in vitro that a few CMV-associated chains were specific for CMV antigens. The authors later linked a missense DCLRE1C variant to TCR beta V- and J-gene trimming.

The sample comprised PBMCs. This chain connects TRBV6-6 to TRBJ2-7, with 10 bases matching TRBD1. This receptor was identified in a male donor in good health and CMV-seronegative. The CDR3 nucleotides are TGTGCCAGCAGTCCCCCGGGACAGGGGAAGAAGTACTTC. Translated, it gives CASSPPGQGKKYF.